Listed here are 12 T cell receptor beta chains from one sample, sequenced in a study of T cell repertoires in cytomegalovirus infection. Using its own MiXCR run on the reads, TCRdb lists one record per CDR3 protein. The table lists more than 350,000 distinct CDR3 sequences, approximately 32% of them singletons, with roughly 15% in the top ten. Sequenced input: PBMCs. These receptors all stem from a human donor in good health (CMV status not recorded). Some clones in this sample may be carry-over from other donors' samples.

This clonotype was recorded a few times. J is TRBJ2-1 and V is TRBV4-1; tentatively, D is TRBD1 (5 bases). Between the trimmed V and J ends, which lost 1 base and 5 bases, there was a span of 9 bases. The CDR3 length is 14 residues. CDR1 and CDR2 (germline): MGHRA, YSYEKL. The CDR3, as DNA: TGCGCCAGCAGCCAAGCCGTCAGGGACAATGAGCAGTTCTTC. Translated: CASSQAVRDNEQFF.

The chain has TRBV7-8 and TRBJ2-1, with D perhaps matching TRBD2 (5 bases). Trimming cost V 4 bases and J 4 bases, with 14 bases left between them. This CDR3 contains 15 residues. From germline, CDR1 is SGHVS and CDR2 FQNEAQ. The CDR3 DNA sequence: TGTGCCAGCAGCTCGAGGGCGGTCCCATACAATGAGCAGTTCTTC. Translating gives CASSSRAVPYNEQFF.

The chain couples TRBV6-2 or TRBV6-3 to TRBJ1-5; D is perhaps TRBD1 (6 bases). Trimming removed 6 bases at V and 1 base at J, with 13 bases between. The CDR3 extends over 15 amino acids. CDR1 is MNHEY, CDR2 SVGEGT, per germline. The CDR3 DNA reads TGTGCCAGCAGAACCCAGGGGACCAGCAATCAGCCCCAGCATTTT. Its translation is CASRTQGTSNQPQHF.

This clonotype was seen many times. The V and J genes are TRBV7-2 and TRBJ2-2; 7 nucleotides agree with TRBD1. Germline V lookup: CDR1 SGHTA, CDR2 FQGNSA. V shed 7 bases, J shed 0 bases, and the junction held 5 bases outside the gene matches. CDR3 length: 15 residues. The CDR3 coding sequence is TGTGCCAGCAACTGGCAGGGGGCGAACACCGGGGAGCTGTTTTTT. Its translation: CASNWQGANTGELFF.

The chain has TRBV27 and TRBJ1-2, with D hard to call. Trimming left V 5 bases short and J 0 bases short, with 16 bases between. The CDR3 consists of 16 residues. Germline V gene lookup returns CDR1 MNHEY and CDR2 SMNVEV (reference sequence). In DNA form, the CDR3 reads TGTGCCAGCAGTCCCAGCGGCAGAGGGACTAACTATGGCTACACCTTC. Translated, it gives CASSPSGRGTNYGYTF.

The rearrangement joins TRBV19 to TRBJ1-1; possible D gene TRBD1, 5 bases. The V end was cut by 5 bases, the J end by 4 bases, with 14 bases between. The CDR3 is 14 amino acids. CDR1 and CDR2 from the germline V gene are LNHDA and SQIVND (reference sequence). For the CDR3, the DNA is TGTGCCAGTAGTTCAGGGTTCGGTGGCACTGAAGCTTTCTTT. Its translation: CASSSGFGGTEAFF.

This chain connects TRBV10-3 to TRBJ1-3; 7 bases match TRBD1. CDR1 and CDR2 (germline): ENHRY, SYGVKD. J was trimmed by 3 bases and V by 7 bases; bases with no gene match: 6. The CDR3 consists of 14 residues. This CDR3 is CAITRDRSGNTIYF. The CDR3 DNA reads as TGTGCCATCACCCGGGACAGAAGTGGAAACACCATATATTTT.

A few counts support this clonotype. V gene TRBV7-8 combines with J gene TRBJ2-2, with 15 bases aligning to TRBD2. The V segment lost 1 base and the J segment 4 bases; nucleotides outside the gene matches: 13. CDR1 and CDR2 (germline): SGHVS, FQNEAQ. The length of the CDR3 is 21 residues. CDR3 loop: CASSLGPGTSGGTKPTGELFF. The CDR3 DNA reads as TGTGCCAGCAGCTTAGGCCCGGGGACTAGCGGGGGGACGAAACCCACCGGGGAGCTGTTTTTT.

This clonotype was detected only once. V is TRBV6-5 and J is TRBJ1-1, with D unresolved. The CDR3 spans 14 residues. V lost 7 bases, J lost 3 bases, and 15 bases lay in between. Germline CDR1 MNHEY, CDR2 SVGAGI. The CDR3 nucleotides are TGTGCCAGCACCTCCGAAAGGGTTTACACTGAAGCTTTCTTT. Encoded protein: CASTSERVYTEAFF.

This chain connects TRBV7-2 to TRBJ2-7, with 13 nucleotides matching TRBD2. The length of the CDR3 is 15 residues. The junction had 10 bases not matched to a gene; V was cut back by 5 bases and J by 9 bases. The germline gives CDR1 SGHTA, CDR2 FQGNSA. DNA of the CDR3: TGTGCCAGCAGCCAACTAGCGGGGGGGCTTTTTTTGCAGTACTTC. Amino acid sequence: CASSQLAGGLFLQYF.

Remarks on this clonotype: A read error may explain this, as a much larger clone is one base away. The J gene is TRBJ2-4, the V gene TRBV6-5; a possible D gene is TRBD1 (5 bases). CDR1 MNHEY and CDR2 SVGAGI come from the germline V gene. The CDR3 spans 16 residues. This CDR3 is CASSSGSWVAKNSQYF. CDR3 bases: TGTGCCAGCAGCTCAGGGTCGTGGGTAGCCAAAAACAGTCAGTACTTC.

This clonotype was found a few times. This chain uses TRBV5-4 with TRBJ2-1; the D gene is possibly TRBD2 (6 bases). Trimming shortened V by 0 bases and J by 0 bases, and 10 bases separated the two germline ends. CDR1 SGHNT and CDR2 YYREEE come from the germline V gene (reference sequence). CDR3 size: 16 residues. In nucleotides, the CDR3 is TGTGCCAGCAGCTTGGGGCTAGCGCGCTCCTACAATGAGCAGTTCTTC. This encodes CASSLGLARSYNEQFF.